This T cell receptor beta chain was sequenced in a study of CD8+ T cells in alopecia areata. Study-level information: The study gave treated patients oral tofacitinib at 5 to 10 mg twice daily. Scalp area affected, as a percentage, set the severity score of treated patients. Whole-study results and caveats: Persistence in scalp and blood during tofacitinib was observed for many expanded lesional clones.

The CDR3 contains 15 residues. With 2 bases removed from V and 6 bases from J, the gap between germline ends came to 12 bases. The germline CDR1 and CDR2 sequences are SGDLS and YYNGEE. As for treatment: oral pan-JAK inhibitor, 5-10 mg twice daily. With regard to this clone: What it binds is not known.

Sequencing used cDNA as its template, made by extracting RNA and reverse transcribing it. Only in-frame clones appear in the TCRdb table, and some are missing; sequencing was by immunoSEQ multiplex PCR. The sample contains 200,000 to 250,000 clones, 64% of which appear only once. The sequence derives from a human donor with alopecia areata. The specimen comprised CD4+ T cells sorted from blood, sampled at week 4, from a patient treated with tofacitinib. The chain couples TRBV9 to TRBJ1-6; D possibly corresponds to TRBD1 (6 bases). The CDR3 reads CASSVTGESNSPLHF. The CDR3 nucleotides read TGTGCCAGCAGCGTGACAGGCGAATCTAATTCACCCCTCCACTTT.